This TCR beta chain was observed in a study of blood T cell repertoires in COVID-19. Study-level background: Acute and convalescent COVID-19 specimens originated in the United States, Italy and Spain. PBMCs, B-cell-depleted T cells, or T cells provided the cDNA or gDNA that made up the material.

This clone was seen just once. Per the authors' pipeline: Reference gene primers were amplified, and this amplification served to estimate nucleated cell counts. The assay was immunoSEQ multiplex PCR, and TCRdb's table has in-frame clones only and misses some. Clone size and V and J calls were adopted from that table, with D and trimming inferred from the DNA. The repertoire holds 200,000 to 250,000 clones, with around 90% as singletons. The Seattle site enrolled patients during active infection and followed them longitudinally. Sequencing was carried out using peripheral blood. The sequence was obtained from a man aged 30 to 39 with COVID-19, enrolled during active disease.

The CDR3 is CASSPSNTGELFF. The CDR3 DNA reads TGCGCCAGCAGCCCGTCGAACACCGGGGAGCTGTTTTTT. J is TRBJ2-2 and V is TRBV5-1; D not certain. V gave up 4 bases and J gave up 0 bases, with 4 bases separating them. The CDR3 covers 13 residues. Per the germline V gene, CDR1 is SGHRS and CDR2 is YFSETQ.